The rows below give T cell receptor beta chains drawn from one sample of a study of blood T cell repertoires in COVID-19. Some clones are missing from TCRdb's copy, which holds only in-frame ones; the method was immunoSEQ multiplex PCR. The sample has under 250,000 clones; under 90% are singletons. The sample was PBMCs or T cells enriched from blood (not recorded which). The receptors here all came from a woman in her fifties or sixties who had been exposed to COVID-19. Each CDR3 is given with its conserved first and last residue. The D gene is left open where the match is weak. Rows give clone size only sometimes, using once, few, many, or a class for an expanded clone.

j_call cdr3_length clone_size v_call d_call cdr3_nt cdr3_aa
TRBJ1-1 13 - TRBV7-9 - TGTGCCAGCAGCTTAGGGCTCCGTCCCCAAGCTTTCTTT CASSLGLRPQAFF
TRBJ2-5 15 - TRBV5-1 - TGCGCCAGCAGCCCAATACTAGGCCCCAAAGAGACCCAGTACTTC CASSPILGPKETQYF
TRBJ2-1 15 - TRBV5-1 - TGCGCCAGCAGCCTGCCGGGACTGAGTAACAATGAGCAGTTCTTC CASSLPGLSNNEQFF
TRBJ1-2 16 - TRBV7-2 TRBD1 TGTGCCAGCAGCTTAGTCCCAGGACAGGGACACTATGGCTACACCTTC CASSLVPGQGHYGYTF
TRBJ2-5 13 - TRBV6-5 - TGTGCCAGCACGGGTTTTCGGCAAGAGACCCAGTACTTC CASTGFRQETQYF
TRBJ2-2 14 - TRBV18 - TGTGCCAGCTCACCGGACTGGGATACCGGGGAGCTGTTTTTT CASSPDWDTGELFF
TRBJ1-2 15 - TRBV14 - TGTGCCAGCAGCCAAGGACAGGTGAAATACTATGGCTACACCTTC CASSQGQVKYYGYTF
TRBJ1-6 14 few TRBV5-1 - TGCGCCAGCGGCGGGGGAGCCGGTAATTCACCCCTCCACTTT CASGGGAGNSPLHF
TRBJ2-2 13 - TRBV11-2 - TGTGCCAGCAGCTTAGAACAGGACGGGGAGCTGTTTTTT CASSLEQDGELFF
TRBJ2-1 16 - TRBV13 TRBD2 TGTGCCAGCAGCCCCAAGCGGGGTCCTTCCTACAATGAGCAGTTCTTC CASSPKRGPSYNEQFF
TRBJ1-1 11 - TRBV5-6 - TGTGCCAGCAGCTTGGACAGCAAAGCTTTCTTT CASSLDSKAFF
TRBJ1-5 15 - TRBV20-1 - TGCAGTGCTAGTTCGGCGGGCCTCGTAGGTCAGCCCCAGCATTTT CSASSAGLVGQPQHF
TRBJ1-3 13 - TRBV5-1 - TGCGCCAGCAGCTTGATTGGCGGAAACACCATATATTTT CASSLIGGNTIYF
TRBJ1-1 17 - TRBV21-1 - TGTGCCAGCAGCAACGGACAGGGGGAGGGTATGAACACTGAAGCTTTCTTT CASSNGQGEGMNTEAFF
TRBJ1-1 11 - TRBV12-3/TRBV12-4 - TGTGCCAGCAGTACACAGGGCAAAGCTTTCTTT CASSTQGKAFF
TRBJ2-1 14 - TRBV7-9 TRBD2 TGTGCCAGCAGCTTAGGGGGAGGGGTGAATGAGCAGTTCTTC CASSLGGGVNEQFF
TRBJ1-5 14 - TRBV6-5 TRBD1 TGTGCCAGCAAGGGGGACAGTTTCAATCAGCCCCAGCATTTT CASKGDSFNQPQHF
TRBJ1-6 15 - TRBV9 - TGTGCCAGCAGCCCAGGGGACCGGGGAACGTCACCCCTCCACTTT CASSPGDRGTSPLHF
TRBJ1-1 13 - TRBV19 - TGTGCCAGTACTCGTCGGGGGTCATCTGAAGCTTTCTTT CASTRRGSSEAFF
TRBJ1-5 15 - TRBV19 - TGTGCCAGTAGCCAATTCAAAGCGGGGGATCAGCCCCAGCATTTT CASSQFKAGDQPQHF
TRBJ1-1 13 - TRBV5-1 - TGCGCCAGCAGCCCTGAGGGTAACACTGAAGCTTTCTTT CASSPEGNTEAFF
TRBJ2-1 16 - TRBV19 TRBD2 TGTGCCAGTAGTACCGGAGCGGGACTAGCAGTCAATGAGCAGTTCTTC CASSTGAGLAVNEQFF
TRBJ1-1 15 - TRBV5-5 TRBD1 TGTGCCAGCACCCCCGGGACAGGTTGGGACACTGAAGCTTTCTTT CASTPGTGWDTEAFF
TRBJ1-1 15 - TRBV27 - TGTGCCAGCAGTTTGACGGCAGGTGCGAACACTGAAGCTTTCTTT CASSLTAGANTEAFF
TRBJ1-5 16 few TRBV6-2/TRBV6-3 TRBD1 TGTGCCAGCAGTTACGGGACAGCCCAGCGTAATCAGCCCCAGCATTTT CASSYGTAQRNQPQHF
TRBJ1-1 13 - TRBV27 - TGTGCCAGCAGTTTGAGGGAGGACACTGAAGCTTTCTTT CASSLREDTEAFF
TRBJ1-5 13 - TRBV12-3/TRBV12-4 - TGTGCCAGCAGTTTAGGAGCAAGACAGCCCCAGCATTTT CASSLGARQPQHF
TRBJ1-5 16 - TRBV15 - TGTGCCACCAGCAGAGATAGGCAGGGAAGCAATCAGCCCCAGCATTTT CATSRDRQGSNQPQHF
TRBJ2-5 16 - TRBV9 TRBD1 TGTGCCAGCAGCCCCCGGGACAGGGGTTCCCAAGAGACCCAGTACTTC CASSPRDRGSQETQYF
TRBJ1-5 15 - TRBV5-1 - TGCGCCAGCAGCTTAACAGGGCTTAGCAATCAGCCCCAGCATTTT CASSLTGLSNQPQHF
TRBJ1-2 11 - TRBV19 - TGTGCCAGTCGCAGACACGGCGGCTACACCTTC CASRRHGGYTF
TRBJ1-2 16 - TRBV2 - TGTGCCCTCCTCTGGGCTTTAGGGGAAAGCCCCTATGGCTACACCTTC CALLWALGESPYGYTF
TRBJ2-3 12 - TRBV5-4 TRBD1 TGTGCCAGCAGCCCGGGACAGGGTACGCAGTATTTT CASSPGQGTQYF
TRBJ2-1 15 - TRBV4-3 - TGCGCCAGCAGCCAAGATAGGGGGGGGTTTAATGAGCAGTTCTTC CASSQDRGGFNEQFF
TRBJ1-6 16 - TRBV6-1 - TGTGCCAGCAGTGATCGGAGGGTGTTGAGAAATTCACCCCTCCACTTT CASSDRRVLRNSPLHF
TRBJ2-2 16 - TRBV19 TRBD2 TGTGCCAGTAGTGTTAGCGGGGGCCTGAACACCGGGGAGCTGTTTTTT CASSVSGGLNTGELFF
TRBJ1-6 15 - TRBV11-2 TRBD1 TGTGCCAGCAGCCTCACCCGGACAGGGAATTCACCCCTCCACTTT CASSLTRTGNSPLHF
TRBJ2-5 16 - TRBV20-1 TRBD2 TGCAGTGCTAGTATATCTAGCGGGGGACTTAAAGAGACCCAGTACTTC CSASISSGGLKETQYF
TRBJ1-1 14 once TRBV2 TRBD1 TGTGCCAGCAGGGGGTCCGGGACAGGGTTTGAAGCTTTCTTT CASRGSGTGFEAFF
TRBJ1-4 14 - TRBV15 - TGTGCCACCAGCAGAGAGAGCCCGGGTGAAAAACTGTTTTTT CATSRESPGEKLFF
TRBJ2-2 15 - TRBV2 TRBD1 TGTGCCAGCCGCCGACGACAGGGGGACACCGGGGAGCTGTTTTTT CASRRRQGDTGELFF
TRBJ2-1 15 once TRBV2 TRBD1 TGTGCCAGCATAATAGGGACAGGGGTCTACAATGAGCAGTTCTTC CASIIGTGVYNEQFF